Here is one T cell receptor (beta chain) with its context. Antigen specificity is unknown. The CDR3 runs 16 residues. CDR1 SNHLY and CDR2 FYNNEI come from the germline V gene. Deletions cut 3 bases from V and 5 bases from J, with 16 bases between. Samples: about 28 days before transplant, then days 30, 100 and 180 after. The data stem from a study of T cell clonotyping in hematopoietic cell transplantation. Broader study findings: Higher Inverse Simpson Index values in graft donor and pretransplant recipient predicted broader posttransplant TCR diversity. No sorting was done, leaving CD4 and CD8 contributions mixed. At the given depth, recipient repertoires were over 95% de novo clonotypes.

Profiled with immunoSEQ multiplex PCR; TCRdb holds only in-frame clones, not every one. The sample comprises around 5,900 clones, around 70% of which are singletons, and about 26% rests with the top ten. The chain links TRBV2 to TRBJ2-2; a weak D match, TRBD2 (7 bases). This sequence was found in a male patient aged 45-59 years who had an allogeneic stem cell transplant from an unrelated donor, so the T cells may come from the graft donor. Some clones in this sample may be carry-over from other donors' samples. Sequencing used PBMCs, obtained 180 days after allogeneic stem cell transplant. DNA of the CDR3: TGTGCCAGCAGTGAGAGGGGGGGCGGAAAAACCGGGGAGCTGTTTTTT. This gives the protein CASSERGGGKTGELFF. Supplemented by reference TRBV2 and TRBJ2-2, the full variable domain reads EPEVTQTPSHQVTQMGQEVILRCVPISNHLYFYWYRQILGQKVEFLVSFYNNEISEKSEIFDDQFSVERPDGSNFTLKIRSTKLEDSAMYFCASSERGGGKTGELFFGEGSRLTVL.